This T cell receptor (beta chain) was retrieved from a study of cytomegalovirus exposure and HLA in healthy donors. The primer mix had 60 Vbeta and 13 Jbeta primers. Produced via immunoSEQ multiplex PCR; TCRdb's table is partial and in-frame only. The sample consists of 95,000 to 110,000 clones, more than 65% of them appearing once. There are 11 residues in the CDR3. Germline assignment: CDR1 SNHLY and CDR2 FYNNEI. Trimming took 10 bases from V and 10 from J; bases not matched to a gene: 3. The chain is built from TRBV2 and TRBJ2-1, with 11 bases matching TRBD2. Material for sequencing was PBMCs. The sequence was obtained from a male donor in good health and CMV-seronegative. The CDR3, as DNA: TGTGCCACCGGACTAGCGGGCGAGCAGTTCTTC. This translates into CATGLAGEQFF.